This T cell receptor (beta chain) was sequenced for a study of CD8 T cells in Susac syndrome. Findings and caveats of the study: CD8+ clones in Susac expanded most in TEMRA cells and active patients.

As for this clonotype: Its antigen is not identified.

CD8+ and CD4+ T cells taken from blood had their TCR beta sequenced. The CD8+ and CD4+ T cells were negatively isolated, with the TEMRA cells enriched by FACS. An amount of RNA that ranged from roughly 0.5 to 1 ug was reverse transcribed with random hexamers. TCR beta CDR3 was amplified by immunoSEQ covering 54 Vbeta and 13 Jbeta. One entry per CDR3 protein results from TCRdb running MiXCR on the immunoSEQ multiplex PCR reads. The sample has about 81,000 distinct CDR3 sequences, approximately 93% seen once; the top ten hold about 0.94%. The sequenced sample consisted of CD8+ T cells from PBMCs. The source of this sequence is a human donor with Susac syndrome.

CDR3 nucleotides: TGTGCCAGCAGCCCACCGGGACAGGCTAGCACAGATACGCAGTATTTT. It codes for CASSPPGQASTDTQYF. V usage is TRBV13 and J usage is TRBJ2-3, with 8 bases lining up with TRBD1. V gave up 5 bases and J gave up 0 bases; unmatched junction bases: 7. There are 16 residues in the CDR3. Germline V gives CDR1 PRHDT, CDR2 FYEKMQ (reference sequence). Filled out from reference TRBV13 and TRBJ2-3, the complete variable domain reads AAGVIQSPRHLIKEKRETATLKCYPIPRHDTVYWYQQGPGQDPQFLISFYEKMQSDKGSIPDRFSAQQFSDYHSELNMSSLELGDSALYFCASSPPGQASTDTQYFGPGTRLTVL.